The 3 T cell receptor beta chains below come from one sample, sequenced in a study of glioma-infiltrating T cells. Amplification of TCR alpha and beta CDR3 regions from RNA used iRepertoire nested multiplex PCR. From the multiplex PCR reads, TCRdb called clonotypes with MiXCR, one entry per CDR3 protein. This table has some 190,000 distinct CDR3 sequences, about 31% appearing once. Sequencing was carried out using glioma tissue, nonneoplastic brain tissue, or PBMCs (not recorded which). The receptors stem from a human donor with low-grade glioma or glioblastoma, undergoing nonglioma brain surgery, or in good health (not recorded which).

The chain employs TRBV27 and TRBJ2-1; D not resolved. The V gene lost 5 bases and the J gene lost 8 bases, with 19 bases spanning the gap. Germline lookup yields CDR1 MNHEY and CDR2 SMNVEV (reference sequence). The CDR3 runs 15 residues. The CDR3 reads CASSNNSQVGYEQFF. The CDR3 nucleotides read TGTGCCAGCAGTAATAACAGCCAGGTGGGCTATGAGCAGTTCTTC.

This chain joins TRBV5-8 and TRBJ1-2, with D perhaps TRBD1 (5 bases). The CDR3 is 14 residues long. From germline, CDR1 is SGHTS and CDR2 YDEGEE. Trimming left V 2 bases short and J 4 bases short, with 12 bases between. This CDR3 reads CASSFGARAYGYTF. In DNA form, the CDR3 reads TGTGCCAGCAGCTTCGGGGCACGGGCCTATGGCTACACCTTC.

A single count supports this clonotype. This may be a read error, as it is one base from a much larger clone. Given the absence of the conserved phenylalanine or tryptophan at the CDR3 end, a read error is likely. The CDR3 DNA follows: TGCAGTGCTAGAGAAGTAAGCGGGAGTTCCTACGAGCAGTACTTA. It translates to CSAREVSGSSYEQYL. The genes are TRBV20-1 and TRBJ2-7, with 8 positions matching TRBD2. The trim removed 0 bases at V and 1 base at J, leaving 5 bases unmatched. The CDR3 loop spans 15 amino acids. The germline V gene encodes CDR1 DFQATT and CDR2 SNEGSKA (reference sequence).